This T cell receptor beta chain appears in the sequencing data of a study of T cell responses to AZD1222 COVID-19 vaccine. This clone was detected only once. Its antigen is currently unknown. The germline V gene has CDR1 MNHEY and CDR2 SVGEGT. V lost 2 bases to trimming and J lost 1 base, with 5 bases between them. The CDR3 is 13 residues long. Points from the study as a whole: No day 14 peak samples; only post-peak repertoires were characterized. Spike-specific TCR depth and breadth grew after two AZD1222 doses. There were mostly white British donors and more females than males, and clonal diversity was possibly underestimated. Baseline serology detected seropositivity in only 6 or 7 AZD1222 recipients.

The repertoire was sequenced with immunoSEQ multiplex PCR; TCRdb's copy has only in-frame clones and lacks some. Here the sample spans 95,000 to 150,000 clones, around 87% being singletons. This sample comprised peripheral blood, obtained on day 0 of AZD1222 vaccination. This sequence joins TRBV6-2 or TRBV6-3 and TRBJ1-1; D is uncertain. This receptor was identified in an adult in good health. The CDR3 nucleotides are TGTGCCAGCAGTTACCACGAGAACACTGAAGCTTTCTTT. This sequence encodes CASSYHENTEAFF.